The T cell receptor (beta chain) described here comes from a study of cytomegalovirus exposure and HLA in healthy donors. Across the study: Among the approximately 370 donors who were genotyped, roughly 76% fell in the genetic ancestry cluster that is associated with self-reported Caucasian donors.

As concerns this clone: Its antigen is still unknown.

Study results and limitations: Some highly shared sequence variants likely arose as a pipeline artifact. Immune exposure information available was restricted to CMV serostatus. A missense variant in DCLRE1C was later tied to TCR beta V- and J-gene trimming.

V was cut by 3 bases and J by 3 bases, with 12 bases left in between. The CDR3 runs 15 residues. Germline V gene sequence: CDR1 SGHRS, CDR2 YFSETQ. A multiplex PCR was run with 60 Vbeta primers and 13 Jbeta primers. Profiled with immunoSEQ multiplex PCR; TCRdb holds only in-frame clones, not every one. This table holds some 200,000 clones. This rearrangement joins TRBV5-1 to TRBJ2-2, with no clear D. Sequencing was carried out using PBMCs. This sequence was found in a man aged 25-45 years in good health and CMV-seronegative. The CDR3 DNA reads as TGCGCCAGCAGCTCTCGAGAGTCGCACACCGGGGAGCTGTTTTTT. Translation gives CASSSRESHTGELFF.